The count of the clone carrying this T cell receptor beta chain is one. One junction end does not reproduce the germline sequence, and a read error may be involved. This specimen belongs to a study of blood T cells in healthy people across ages. The V gene's germline CDR1 is LGHDT and CDR2 YNNKEL (reference sequence). CDR3 length equals 15 residues. The second PCR ran about 6 to 12 cycles with a sample-barcoded 5' primer and J-beta primers. MiXCR, run by TCRdb on the 5' RACE reads, gives a single entry per CDR3 protein. This table has about 780,000 distinct CDR3 sequences, more than 35% appearing once.

This chain links TRBV3-1 with TRBJ1-2; 7 nucleotides agree with TRBD1. The sample consisted of blood. This clonotype was obtained from a man at least 80 years old in good health. CDR3: CASSLLDRATYGCTF. The CDR3 DNA reads as TGTGCCAGCAGCCTCCTCGACAGGGCTACCTATGGCTGCACCTTC.